Following are 28 T cell receptor beta chains from one sample sequenced in a study of cytomegalovirus exposure and HLA in healthy donors. Libraries were prepared by immunoSEQ multiplex PCR; TCRdb keeps only in-frame clonotypes and omits some of them. The data hold 220,000 or so clones, with approximately 80% observed a single time. The sequenced sample consisted of PBMCs. These receptor sequences come from a woman in her 30s in good health and CMV-seropositive.

V usage is TRBV4-1 and J usage is TRBJ1-2; TRBD1 matches 10 bases. Unmatched junction bases numbered 13, after V lost 0 bases and J lost 6 bases. Germline CDR1 MGHRA, CDR2 YSYEKL. The CDR3 contains 18 residues. The CDR3 region has the DNA TGCGCCAGCAGCCAAGATAGGGACAGGGGCCTGAGAAGAGATGGCTACACCTTC. Translated, it gives CASSQDRDRGLRRDGYTF.

The chain combines TRBV30 with TRBJ1-2, with 10 positions matching TRBD1. V lost 2 bases, J lost 5 bases, and 5 bases stayed unmatched. Germline V CDR1 and CDR2: GTSNPN, SVGIG (reference sequence). The CDR3 has 14 residues. The CDR3 spells CAWSTKDRGYGYTF. The DNA of the CDR3 is TGTGCCTGGAGTACCAAGGACAGGGGGTATGGCTACACCTTC. The variable domain in full, with the rest retrieved from reference TRBV30 and TRBJ1-2, is SQTIHQWPATLVQPVGSPLSLECTVEGTSNPNLYWYRQAAGRGLQLLFYSVGIGQISSEVPQNLSASRPQDRQFILSSKKLLLSDSGFYLCAWSTKDRGYGYTFGSGTRLTVV.

V usage is TRBV7-9 and J usage is TRBJ2-7, with D perhaps TRBD1 (6 bases). From germline, CDR1 is SEHNR and CDR2 FQNEAQ (reference sequence). The CDR3 has 12 amino acids. Trimming removed 2 bases at V and 5 bases at J, with 7 bases between. In nucleotides, the CDR3 is TGTGCCAGCAGCTTAACAGGGCACGAGCAGTACTTC. Its protein product is CASSLTGHEQYF. The full variable domain, with the rest looked up from reference TRBV7-9 and TRBJ2-7, is DTGVSQNPRHKITKRGQNVTFRCDPISEHNRLYWYRQTLGQGPEFLTYFQNEAQLEKSRLLSDRFSAERPKGSFSTLEIQRTEQGDSAMYLCASSLTGHEQYFGPGTRLTVT.

The rearrangement links TRBV18 to TRBJ2-7, with D unresolved. CDR1 KGHSH and CDR2 LQKENI come from the germline V gene. CDR3 length: 16 amino acids. The germline V and J ends were trimmed by 0 bases and 2 bases, with 14 bases remaining between them. The CDR3 sequence: CASSPPSLTATYEQYF. CDR3 coding DNA: TGTGCCAGCTCACCACCGAGTCTGACTGCTACCTACGAGCAGTACTTC.

This clone was detected a few times. The chain employs TRBV5-1 and TRBJ2-7, with D unresolved. Germline V gene data show CDR1 as SGHRS and CDR2 as YFSETQ. The V and J ends lost 3 bases and 5 bases respectively, with 6 bases between them. The CDR3 has 11 residues. CDR3 region: CASSSGDEQYF. In DNA form, the CDR3 reads TGCGCCAGCAGCTCGGGCGACGAGCAGTACTTC.

The sample holds a few counts of this clone. The J gene is TRBJ1-1, the V gene TRBV27, with D possibly matching TRBD1 (6 bases). Germline V lookup: CDR1 MNHEY, CDR2 SMNVEV (reference sequence). The CDR3 covers 15 residues. Trimming removed 4 bases from V and 1 base from J, with 13 bases in between. CDR3 coding DNA: TGTGCCAGCAGTTCGACGCCGGGACAGAACACTGAAGCTTTCTTT. Translating it yields CASSSTPGQNTEAFF.

The chain combines TRBV2 with TRBJ2-7; the D gene is possibly TRBD2 (6 bases). The CDR3 extends over 15 amino acids. Germline lookup yields CDR1 SNHLY and CDR2 FYNNEI. The V and J ends lost 2 bases and 1 base respectively, with 12 bases between them. The CDR3, as DNA: TGTGCCAGCAGTGAATGGTCCGGGACTTCCTACGAGCAGTACTTC. This sequence encodes CASSEWSGTSYEQYF.

This chain joins TRBV6-5 and TRBJ2-7, with 9 bases lining up with TRBD1. CDR1 is MNHEY, CDR2 SVGAGI, per germline. The ends lost 0 bases at V and 3 bases at J; junction bases unmatched: 3. The CDR3 has 15 residues. The CDR3 coding sequence is TGTGCCAGCAGTTACTCTAGGGGACAGGGCTACGAGCAGTACTTC. Its translation is CASSYSRGQGYEQYF.

The CDR3 spells CASSAVSGVWNEQFF. The CDR3 DNA reads TGTGCCAGCAGTGCCGTCTCGGGAGTGTGGAATGAGCAGTTCTTC. The genes are TRBV28 and TRBJ2-1; a weak D match, TRBD2 (6 bases). Germline values: CDR1 MDHEN, CDR2 SYDVKM. Trimming left V 5 bases short and J 7 bases short, with 18 bases between. This CDR3 spans 15 amino acids.

This chain joins TRBV18 and TRBJ2-3, with D perhaps TRBD1 (5 bases). The V gene lost 0 bases and the J gene lost 2 bases, with 9 bases spanning the gap. The length of the CDR3 is 15 residues. The germline V gene encodes CDR1 KGHSH and CDR2 LQKENI. The CDR3 region has the DNA TGTGCCAGCTCACCACCGGGCAGGGTCACAGATACGCAGTATTTT. Protein: CASSPPGRVTDTQYF.

The chain carries TRBV15 and TRBJ1-2; possibly TRBD1 for D (6 bases). The length of the CDR3 is 13 residues. V was pared by 1 base and J by 6 bases, with 9 bases between. Germline CDR1 LNHNV, CDR2 YYDKDF (reference sequence). CDR3 sequence reads: CATSRGAGDGYTF. CDR3 nucleotide sequence: TGTGCCACCAGCAGAGGGGCAGGGGATGGCTACACCTTC.

The rearrangement uses TRBV12-5 and TRBJ2-7, with TRBD2 matching over 7 bases. Per the germline V gene, CDR1 is LGHNT and CDR2 is FRNRAP. There are 15 residues in the CDR3. The junction had 11 bases not matched to a gene; V was cut back by 6 bases and J by 3 bases. CDR3 DNA: TGTGCTAGTGGCCCCGGCGGAGCGGGGTACTACGAGCAGTACTTC. As protein: CASGPGGAGYYEQYF.

The rearrangement joins TRBV9 to TRBJ2-7; 9 bases line up with TRBD1. The CDR3 contains 15 residues. After removal of 4 bases from V and 3 bases from J, the junction contained 8 bases not matched to a gene. Germline-derived CDR1 and CDR2 are SGDLS and YYNGEE. The CDR3 spells CASSPQGQGYYEQYF. CDR3 nucleotide sequence: TGTGCCAGCAGCCCTCAGGGACAGGGCTACTACGAGCAGTACTTC.

V usage is TRBV27 and J usage is TRBJ2-1; no definite D call. V was pared by 6 bases and J by 7 bases, with 13 bases between. The CDR3 is made up of 13 amino acids. The V gene's germline CDR1 is MNHEY and CDR2 SMNVEV (reference sequence). CDR3 protein: CASSHGGPNEQFF. Here the CDR3 DNA reads TGTGCCAGCAGCCACGGCGGCCCGAATGAGCAGTTCTTC.

The chain links TRBV6-6 to TRBJ1-2, with 7 nucleotides matching TRBD1. The CDR3 totals 15 residues. Germline CDR1 MNHNY, CDR2 SVGAGI (reference sequence). The V gene end was trimmed by 6 bases and the J gene end by 4 bases; junction bases not matched to a gene: 11. The CDR3 coding sequence is TGTGCCAGCAGGCCCAGACAGGGTTTTGGCTATGGCTACACCTTC. Protein product: CASRPRQGFGYGYTF.

There are a few counts of this clone. The V call is TRBV28, the J call TRBJ1-2, with a possible D match to TRBD1 (6 bases). From germline, CDR1 is MDHEN and CDR2 SYDVKM. The CDR3 runs to 13 residues. V was pared by 9 bases and J by 1 base, with 12 bases between. The CDR3 sequence: CASTGHDNYGYTF. CDR3 DNA sequence: TGTGCCAGTACGGGACACGATAACTATGGCTACACCTTC.

The genes are TRBV13 and TRBJ1-2, with a weak D call TRBD1 (5 bases). V was pared by 3 bases and J by 7 bases, with 15 bases between. The germline CDR1 and CDR2 sequences are PRHDT and FYEKMQ (reference sequence). The CDR3 length is 14 residues. CDR3 protein: CASSFRGLGGGYTF. In DNA, the CDR3 is TGTGCCAGCAGCTTTCGAGGCCTCGGGGGTGGCTACACCTTC.

This sequence joins TRBV9 and TRBJ2-7; TRBD2 agrees at 12 bases. CDR1 SGDLS and CDR2 YYNGEE come from the germline V gene. The CDR3 spans 16 residues. J was trimmed by 2 bases and V by 5 bases; bases with no gene match: 8. CDR3: CASSSRLAGATYEQYF. The DNA of the CDR3 is TGTGCCAGCAGTTCCAGACTAGCGGGAGCCACCTACGAGCAGTACTTC.

This rearrangement joins TRBV4-3 to TRBJ2-7; D ambiguous. From germline, CDR1 is LGHNA and CDR2 YSLEER. The CDR3 totals 14 residues. Trimming took off 0 bases at V and 9 bases at J, with 15 bases between the two ends. The DNA for the CDR3 is TGCGCCAGCAGCCAAGATTACTCCGATAACAGGCAGTACTTC. It translates to CASSQDYSDNRQYF.

The J gene is TRBJ1-3, the V gene TRBV7-8; weak D call: TRBD1 (5 bases). The CDR3 extends over 17 amino acids. Germline V CDR1 and CDR2: SGHVS, FQNEAQ. With 1 base removed from V and 0 bases from J, the gap between germline ends came to 13 bases. As DNA, the CDR3 is TGTGCCAGCAGCTTAGAGGGGCCGACACTCTCTGGAAACACCATATATTTT. Encoded protein: CASSLEGPTLSGNTIYF.

Worth noting for this clone: One end of the junction does not line up with germline, which may come from a read error. The V call is TRBV2, the J call TRBJ2-7, with 9 bases fitting TRBD2. The CDR3 sequence is 15 residues long. CDR1 is SNHLY, CDR2 FYNNEI, per germline. The CDR3 spells CASSELREGSHEQYF. In DNA, the CDR3 is TGTGCCAGCAGTGAACTGCGGGAGGGCTCCCACGAGCAGTACTTC.

In DNA, the CDR3 is TGTGCCAGCAGCTTGTACAGGGAAGAGGTTGGCTACACCTTC. Translation gives CASSLYREEVGYTF. The gene calls are TRBV7-6 and TRBJ1-2, with D perhaps matching TRBD1 (6 bases). V lost 3 bases and J lost 7, with 15 bases in between. CDR3 length: 14 amino acids. Germline CDR1 and CDR2: SGHVS and FNYEAQ.

The chain has TRBV5-1 and TRBJ2-2; D remains ambiguous. The V gene lost 5 bases and the J gene lost 2 bases, with 7 bases spanning the gap. Germline V gene data show CDR1 as SGHRS and CDR2 as YFSETQ. CDR3 length: 13 amino acids. In DNA form, the CDR3 reads TGCGCCAGCAGGGATTTTAACACCGGGGAGCTGTTTTTT. Amino acids: CASRDFNTGELFF.

The V and J genes are TRBV28 and TRBJ2-3; 7 nucleotides agree with TRBD2. The CDR3 is 16 residues long. CDR1 and CDR2 from the germline V gene are MDHEN and SYDVKM. V shed 3 bases, J shed 2 bases, and the junction held 8 bases outside the gene matches. In nucleotides, the CDR3 is TGTGCCAGCAGTTTGGTGGAGCGGGATCCCACAGATACGCAGTATTTT. Its protein is CASSLVERDPTDTQYF.

This clone was seen only once. The chain is built from TRBV9 and TRBJ2-3; no clear D. The CDR3 covers 15 residues. Germline V gives CDR1 SGDLS, CDR2 YYNGEE. With 0 bases removed from V and 0 bases from J, the gap between germline ends came to 8 bases. The CDR3 spells CASSVGFTSTDTQYF. CDR3 nucleotide sequence: TGTGCCAGCAGCGTAGGATTCACTAGCACAGATACGCAGTATTTT.

The rearrangement links TRBV15 to TRBJ2-5; 7 bases fit TRBD1. Germline-derived CDR1 and CDR2 are LNHNV and YYDKDF (reference sequence). V was clipped by 3 bases and J by 0 bases; unmatched bases: 7. This CDR3 region has 16 residues. The CDR3 here is CATSSPLTGYQETQYF. In DNA form, the CDR3 reads TGTGCCACCAGCAGCCCTCTGACAGGGTACCAAGAGACCCAGTACTTC.

The gene calls are TRBV29-1 and TRBJ2-2; 16 nucleotides match TRBD2. The germline CDR1 and CDR2 sequences are SQVTM and ANQGSEA. There are 18 residues in the CDR3. Germline trimming cut 3 bases from V and 5 bases from J; bases unmatched to any gene: 9. The CDR3 loop is CSVDSTTGLAGGTGELFF. The CDR3 bases are TGCAGCGTTGATAGTACGACGGGACTAGCGGGGGGGACCGGGGAGCTGTTTTTT.

This rearrangement joins TRBV9 to TRBJ1-4; D gene unclear. The V gene lost 3 bases and the J gene lost 5 bases, with 11 bases spanning the gap. CDR3 size: 14 residues. In germline, CDR1 is SGDLS, CDR2 YYNGEE. CDR3 sequence reads: CASSAGRRNEKLFF. CDR3 nucleotides: TGTGCCAGCAGCGCCGGACGGAGAAATGAAAAACTGTTTTTT.